This T cell receptor beta chain came from a study of blood T cell repertoires in COVID-19 (TCRdb year 2020). Concerning the study at large: Collaborator samples came from the United States, Italy and Spain and covered acute and convalescent phases of COVID-19. The prospective study material was composed of cDNA or gDNA derived from T cells, B-cell-depleted T cells, or PBMCs. Subjects who had been exposed to COVID-19, were actively infected with it, or had recovered from it provided the deeply sampled blood TCRbeta repertoires that made up the dataset. The repertoires were released in a freely available public database meant as a resource for research on the immune response to SARS-CoV-2. Samples came from the ongoing ImmuneRACE study (first 160 participants) plus 1,254 subjects from 6 global collaborators. A de-identified subject ID, COVID-19 status, age in years and sex were almost always included in the sample metadata. Where HLA class I and class II types were available, the types were taken from metadata supplied by the sample provider, not from assay-based typing.

The CDR3 covers 13 residues, taking in both the cysteine and the phenylalanine. The read is trimmed to its CDR3 DNA, 39 bases read in frame from base 1. At the junction V is shortened by 6 bases and J by 6 bases; bases outside the gene matches: 5. Per the germline V gene, SNHLY is the CDR1 and FYNNEI is the CDR2. TCRbeta CDR3 regions were amplified from genomic DNA using the immunoSEQ Assay, a bias-controlled multiplex PCR. Per the source publication's procedure: Nucleated cell counts per sample were estimated from amplification of reference gene primers within the assay. To quantify the absolute abundance of each unique TCRbeta CDR3 rearrangement, sequence reads were collapsed and filtered. For each sample, productive Simpson clonality was calculated by taking the square root of Simpson's diversity index across productive rearrangements. In its TCRdb copy, this immuneACCESS table keeps in-frame sequences only and misses some clones. Where compared with another copy, unresolved V genes explain less than half of these, and the others have no known cause. For V, J and clone size, that table is used; D and trimming come from the DNA. This sample is represented by roughly 520,000 clones; roughly 90% of them were singletons. Together, the top ten hold 1.5% to 2% of the sample.

Overall results and qualifications from the work: The quantity of clinical and demographic metadata differed by source and by participant and was supplied without curation.

Participants in the prospective study were aged roughly 18 to 100 years, lived in about two dozen United States geographic areas, and enrolled through a virtual design. To assign participants to cohorts, the prospective study relied on clinical history that participants themselves reported in a screening survey and a study questionnaire. For ImmuneRACE Cohort 3, a participant was defined as recovered based on two consecutive negative NP/OP PCR tests, clearance by a healthcare professional, or resolution of symptoms. Each participant in the prospective study had whole blood, serum and a nasopharyngeal or oropharyngeal swab collected by mobile phlebotomists. Participants in the prospective study had the option to provide additional blood draws and questionnaires over a roughly 2-month period. Prospective study blood samples were shipped either frozen or at room temperature before DNA extraction.

With respect to this clone: Its antigen is not yet known. Base quality data are lacking; no much larger clone is found one base away.

The sequenced material came from PBMCs or T cells enriched from blood (not recorded which). This sequence was found in a woman between 40 and 50 years old who had recovered from COVID-19. The receptor chain draws on TRBV2 and TRBJ1-1, with TRBD1 matching 9 junction bases. The CDR3 region: CASRTGGGSEAFF. The sequenced DNA: TGTGCCAGCAGGACAGGGGGTGGTTCTGAAGCTTTCTTT.